This T cell receptor beta chain was recovered during a study of CD39 and CD103 CD8 tumor-infiltrating T cells. This clone was seen only once. TCRdb's copy holds only in-frame clones and misses some; the assay was immunoSEQ multiplex PCR. The table lists roughly 450 clones, 70% of them singletons. V lost 2 bases, J lost 2 bases, and 18 bases lay in between. The length of the CDR3 is 17 residues. CDR1 is SGHTA, CDR2 FQGNSA, per germline. The receptor was isolated from a human donor with head and neck squamous cell carcinoma. Sequences were obtained from CD39- CD103+ CD8+ T cells sorted from the tumor. Subset denoted: CD103+CD39- single-positive CD45RA- CD8 T cells. The V call is TRBV7-2, the J call TRBJ1-1; the D is unclear. CDR3: CASSLKQYGVINTEAFF. DNA for the CDR3: TGTGCCAGCAGCTTAAAACAGTACGGCGTCATTAACACTGAAGCTTTCTTT.